The clone carrying this T cell receptor (beta chain) was seen only a few times. Its antigen is not identified. Template material for amplifying TCR beta CDR3 regions consisted of RNA transcripts. Primed by the HTBI set, a first-round RT-PCR was run on the TCR CDR3. From the multiplex PCR reads, TCRdb called clonotypes with MiXCR, one entry per CDR3 protein. Of hundreds of thousands of distinct CDR3 sequences detected, around 15% appear once; the ten largest clones hold about 21%. Uncontrolled infection, other autoimmune disease, pregnancy and lactation each barred patients from inclusion. This sample was included in a study of T cells in Graves' hyperthyroidism and ophthalmopathy. Whole-study context: At initial diagnosis, before any treatment had begun, peripheral blood was obtained. Findings and caveats of the study: A 13 V-J model separated ophthalmopathy from stable hyperthyroidism.

CDR3 length: 14 amino acids. Germline lookup yields CDR1 GTSNPN and CDR2 SVGIG (reference sequence). V shed 4 bases and J shed 1 base, with 13 bases lying between them. The receptor's source is a woman aged 60-75 years with Graves' ophthalmopathy. The genes are TRBV30 and TRBJ1-2, with D unclear. Sequences were obtained from blood. The CDR3 bases are TGTGCCTGGACTGCCGGATACATTAACTATGGCTACACCTTC. It encodes CAWTAGYINYGYTF.